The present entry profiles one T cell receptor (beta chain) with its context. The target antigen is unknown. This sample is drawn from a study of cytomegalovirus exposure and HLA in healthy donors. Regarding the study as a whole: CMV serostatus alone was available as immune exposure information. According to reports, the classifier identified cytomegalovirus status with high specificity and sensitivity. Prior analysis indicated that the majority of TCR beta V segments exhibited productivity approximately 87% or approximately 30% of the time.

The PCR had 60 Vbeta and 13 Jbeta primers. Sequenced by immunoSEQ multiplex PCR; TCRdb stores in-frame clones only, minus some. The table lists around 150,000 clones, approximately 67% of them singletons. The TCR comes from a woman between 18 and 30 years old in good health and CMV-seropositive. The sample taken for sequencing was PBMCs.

The CDR3 DNA follows: TGTGCCAGCAGCACGGGACTAGTAACAGATACGCAGTATTTT. This codes for CASSTGLVTDTQYF. The rearrangement links TRBV2 to TRBJ2-3, with 8 bases identical to TRBD2. CDR3 length: 14 amino acids. V gave up 6 bases and J gave up 3 bases; unmatched junction bases: 5. Germline V gene data show CDR1 as SNHLY and CDR2 as FYNNEI.